A selection of T cell receptor beta chains follows, all from one sample in a study of CD8+ T cells in alopecia areata. Sequenced by immunoSEQ multiplex PCR; TCRdb stores in-frame clones only, minus some. The sample comprises some 170,000 clones, about 60% of which are singletons, and roughly 14% rests with the top ten. Specimen: CD4+ T cells sorted from blood, collected at week 0. The receptors derive from a human donor with alopecia areata. Each CDR3 is given with its conserved first and last residue. The order of the fields is CDR3 length, D gene, J gene, V gene, clone size, CDR3 protein, CDR3 DNA. D genes are given only for firm matches. Only part of the rows carry a size: once, few, many, or a class if the clone is expanded.

13 NA TRBJ1-2 TRBV5-1 NA CASSFGRDYGYTF TGCGCCAGCAGCTTCGGCAGGGACTATGGCTACACCTTC
15 NA TRBJ1-6 TRBV30 NA CAWRAPGQKLSPLHF TGTGCCTGGAGGGCTCCGGGACAAAAACTATCACCCCTCCACTTT
11 NA TRBJ2-7 TRBV6-5 NA CASSFKGEQYF TGTGCCAGCAGTTTTAAGGGCGAGCAGTACTTC
15 TRBD2 TRBJ2-3 TRBV2 NA CASSGLAGATDTQYF TGTGCCAGCTCAGGACTAGCGGGGGCCACAGATACGCAGTATTTT
17 TRBD2 TRBJ2-3 TRBV27 NA CASSLGLLAGRTDTQYF TGTGCCAGCAGTTTAGGTTTACTAGCGGGGAGGACAGATACGCAGTATTTT
16 TRBD1 TRBJ2-2 TRBV5-4 many CASSFARQGVGGELFF TGTGCCAGCAGCTTTGCCCGACAGGGGGTCGGCGGGGAGCTGTTTTTT
13 TRBD1 TRBJ1-2 TRBV29-1 NA CSVAGTGEGGYTF TGCAGCGTTGCCGGGACAGGGGAGGGAGGCTACACCTTC
14 TRBD1 TRBJ1-2 TRBV29-1 NA CSVSYRGSNYGYTF TGCAGCGTTTCGTACAGGGGCTCAAACTATGGCTACACCTTC
13 NA TRBJ2-2 TRBV30 NA CAWSVKGTGELFF TGTGCCTGGAGTGTAAAGGGTACCGGGGAGCTGTTTTTT
12 TRBD1 TRBJ2-7 TRBV29-1 few CSVAAGGYEQYF TGCAGCGTTGCGGCAGGGGGCTACGAGCAGTACTTC
13 NA TRBJ1-3 TRBV29-1 NA CSVGESSGNTIYF TGCAGCGTGGGGGAGAGCTCTGGAAACACCATATATTTT
12 TRBD1 TRBJ1-1 TRBV29-1 few CSGRQGNTEAFF TGCAGCGGCCGACAGGGGAACACTGAAGCTTTCTTT
18 TRBD2 TRBJ2-1 TRBV13 NA CASSPGGTSGGLYNEQFF TGTGCCAGCAGCCCCGGGGGGACTAGCGGGGGGCTCTACAATGAGCAGTTCTTC
14 NA TRBJ1-2 TRBV21-1 NA CASSIRQGEDGYTF TGTGCCAGCAGCATCCGACAGGGGGAGGACGGCTACACCTTC
11 NA TRBJ2-7 TRBV27 NA CASTRGNEQYF TGTGCCAGCACCAGGGGCAACGAGCAGTACTTC
18 TRBD1 TRBJ1-1 TRBV25-1 few CASSELSGQGARNTEAFF TGTGCCAGCAGTGAATTGTCGGGACAGGGGGCCAGAAACACTGAAGCTTTCTTT
13 NA TRBJ2-1 TRBV18 NA CASSTGIDNEQFF TGTGCCAGCTCAACAGGGATCGACAATGAGCAGTTCTTC
13 NA TRBJ2-7 TRBV10-3 NA CAISELMGYEQYF TGTGCCATCAGTGAGTTAATGGGTTACGAGCAGTACTTC
17 TRBD2 TRBJ2-1 TRBV29-1 few CSVERRLAVGPYNEQFF TGCAGCGTTGAACGGCGGCTAGCGGTGGGGCCCTACAATGAGCAGTTCTTC
11 NA TRBJ1-1 TRBV10-3 few CAISPGTEAFF TGTGCCATCAGTCCAGGAACTGAAGCTTTCTTT
15 NA TRBJ2-2 TRBV2 NA CASRIAETNTGELFF TGTGCCAGCAGAATAGCGGAAACGAACACCGGGGAGCTGTTTTTT
15 TRBD1 TRBJ2-5 TRBV18 NA CASSQRTGKKETQYF TGTGCCAGCTCACAAAGGACAGGGAAGAAAGAGACCCAGTACTTC